Listed here are 7 T cell receptor beta chains from one sample, sequenced in a study of blood T cell repertoires in COVID-19. This table comes from immunoSEQ multiplex PCR, and its TCRdb copy is limited to in-frame clones, with some not included. Of 220,000 or so clones listed, around four fifths are singletons. The sample was peripheral blood. These receptors came from an elderly woman with COVID-19, enrolled during active disease.

The chain recombines TRBV18 with TRBJ2-1, with D perhaps TRBD2 (5 bases). V lost 3 bases, J lost 10 bases, and 16 bases lay in between. This CDR3 has 14 residues. Germline V gene data show CDR1 as KGHSH and CDR2 as LQKENI. The CDR3 bases are TGTGCCAGCTCACCCGGACTGGCCACGGGGGAGCAGTTCTTC. This translates into CASSPGLATGEQFF.

Concerning this clone: The same CDR3 also results from other DNA sequences found in this sample. This chain links TRBV19 with TRBJ1-1; D remains ambiguous. The CDR3 loop spans 13 amino acids. Per the germline V gene, CDR1 is LNHDA and CDR2 is SQIVND (reference sequence). Trimming removed 1 base from V and 1 base from J, with 4 bases in between. DNA for the CDR3: TGTGCCAGTAGTATAGTGCGGAACACTGAAGCTTTCTTT. Its protein product is CASSIVRNTEAFF.

This clone was observed a handful of times. The chain couples TRBV5-5 to TRBJ1-2; D is unresolved. Trimming cost V 6 bases and J 5 bases, with 26 bases left between them. Germline loops: CDR1 SGHKS, CDR2 YYEKEE (reference sequence). The CDR3 spans 17 residues. CDR3 coding DNA: TGTGCCAGCAACGACCGGGAAAGCCCTAAGGGAGTTTATGGCTACACCTTC. This sequence encodes CASNDRESPKGVYGYTF.

The table lists this clone with a count of one. This chain joins TRBV7-8 and TRBJ1-2; TRBD1 might be the D (6 bases). Germline CDR1 is SGHVS and CDR2 is FQNEAQ. V gave up 5 bases and J gave up 0 bases, with 10 bases separating them. The CDR3 totals 14 residues. CDR3 in DNA: TGTGCCAGCAGCCAACAGGGAACTAACTATGGCTACACCTTC. Translated: CASSQQGTNYGYTF.

The chain carries TRBV4-1 and TRBJ2-1; D ambiguous. The CDR3 consists of 13 residues. V lost 4 bases and J 8 bases, leaving 12 bases between the germline ends. CDR1 MGHRA and CDR2 YSYEKL come from the germline V gene. As DNA, the CDR3 is TGCGCCAGCAGCCGCGCCGGTTCCTATGAGCAGTTCTTC. It encodes CASSRAGSYEQFF.

This clone was seen only once. The J gene is TRBJ2-5, the V gene TRBV30, with D perhaps matching TRBD2 (5 bases). Trimming stripped 4 bases from V and 0 bases from J, with 18 bases between. Germline values: CDR1 GTSNPN, CDR2 SVGIG (reference sequence). The CDR3 loop spans 16 amino acids. The DNA of the CDR3 is TGTGCCTGGACTGGAGGCCCTACGGCGTACCAAGAGACCCAGTACTTC. Residues: CAWTGGPTAYQETQYF.

The genes are TRBV5-1 and TRBJ2-4; the match to TRBD2 covers 11 bases. The CDR3 covers 16 residues. The V gene's germline CDR1 is SGHRS and CDR2 YFSETQ. Trimming at V came to 1 base and at J to 7 bases, leaving 7 bases not matched to a gene. CDR3 in amino acids: CASSLTSGSVSNIQYF. DNA of the CDR3: TGCGCCAGCAGCTTGACTAGCGGGAGTGTGTCGAACATTCAGTACTTC.